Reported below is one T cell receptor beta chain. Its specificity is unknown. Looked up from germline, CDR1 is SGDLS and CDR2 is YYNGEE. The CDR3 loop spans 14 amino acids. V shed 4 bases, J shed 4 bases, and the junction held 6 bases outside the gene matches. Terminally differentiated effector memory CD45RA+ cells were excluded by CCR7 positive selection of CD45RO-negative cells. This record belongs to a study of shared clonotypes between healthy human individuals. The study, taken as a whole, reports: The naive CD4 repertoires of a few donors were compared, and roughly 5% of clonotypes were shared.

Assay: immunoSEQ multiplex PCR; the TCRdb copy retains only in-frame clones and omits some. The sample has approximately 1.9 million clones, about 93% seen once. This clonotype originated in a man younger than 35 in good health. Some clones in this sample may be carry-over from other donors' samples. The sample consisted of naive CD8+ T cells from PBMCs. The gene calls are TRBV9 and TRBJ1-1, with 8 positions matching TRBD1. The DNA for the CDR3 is TGTGCCAGCAGCCCACAGGGGGTCGTCACTGAAGCTTTCTTT. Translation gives CASSPQGVVTEAFF.